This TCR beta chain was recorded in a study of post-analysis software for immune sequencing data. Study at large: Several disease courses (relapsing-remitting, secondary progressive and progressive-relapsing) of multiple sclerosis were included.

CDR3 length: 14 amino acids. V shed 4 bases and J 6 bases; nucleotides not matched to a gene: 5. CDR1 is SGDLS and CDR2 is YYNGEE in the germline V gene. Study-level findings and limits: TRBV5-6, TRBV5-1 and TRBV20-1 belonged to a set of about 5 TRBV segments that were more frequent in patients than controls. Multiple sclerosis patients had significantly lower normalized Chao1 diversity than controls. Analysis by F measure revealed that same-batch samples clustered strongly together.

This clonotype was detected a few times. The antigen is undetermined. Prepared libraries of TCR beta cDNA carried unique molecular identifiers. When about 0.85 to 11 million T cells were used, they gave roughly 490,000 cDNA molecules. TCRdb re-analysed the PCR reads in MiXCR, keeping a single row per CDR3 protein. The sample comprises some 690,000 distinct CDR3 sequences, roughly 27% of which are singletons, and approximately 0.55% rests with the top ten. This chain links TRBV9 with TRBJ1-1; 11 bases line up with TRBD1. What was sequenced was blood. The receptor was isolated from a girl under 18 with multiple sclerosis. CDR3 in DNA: TGTGCCAGCAGCACAGGACAGGGGGCATCTGAAGCTTTCTTT. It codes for CASSTGQGASEAFF.